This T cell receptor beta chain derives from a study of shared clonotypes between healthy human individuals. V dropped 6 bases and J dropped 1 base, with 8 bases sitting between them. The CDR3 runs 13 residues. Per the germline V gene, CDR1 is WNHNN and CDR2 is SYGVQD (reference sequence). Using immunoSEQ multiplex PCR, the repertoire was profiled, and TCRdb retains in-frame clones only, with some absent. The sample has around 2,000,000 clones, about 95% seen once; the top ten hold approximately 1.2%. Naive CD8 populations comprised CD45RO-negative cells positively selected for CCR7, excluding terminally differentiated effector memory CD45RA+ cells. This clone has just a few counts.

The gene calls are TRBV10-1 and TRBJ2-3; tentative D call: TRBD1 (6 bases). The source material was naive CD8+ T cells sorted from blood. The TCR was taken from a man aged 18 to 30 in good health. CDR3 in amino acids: CASSRTGTDTQYF. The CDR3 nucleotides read TGCGCCAGCAGCCGGACAGGCACAGATACGCAGTATTTT.